This TCR beta chain was identified in a study of blood T cell repertoires in COVID-19 (dated by TCRdb to 2019 to 2021). Context from the whole study: Samples covering the acute and convalescent phases of COVID-19 were provided by collaborators in the United States, Italy and Spain. Where HLA class I and class II types were available, the types were taken from metadata supplied by the sample provider, not from assay-based typing. The samples were drawn from the first 160 participants of the ongoing ImmuneRACE study and from roughly 1,300 subjects provided by 6 global collaborators. The material from the prospective study consisted of cDNA or gDNA derived from T cells, B-cell-depleted T cells, or PBMCs. Subjects who had been exposed to COVID-19, were actively infected with it, or had recovered from it provided the deeply sampled blood TCRbeta repertoires that made up the dataset. Nearly every sample came with metadata listing a de-identified subject ID, COVID-19 status, age in years and sex. The repertoires were released in a freely available public database intended as a resource for research on the immune response to SARS-CoV-2.

Relative to germline, V is 4 bases shorter and J is 3 bases shorter, with 24 bases between their ends. The germline V gene provides CDR1 KGHSH and CDR2 LQKENI. The CDR3 runs 18 amino acids, cysteine and phenylalanine included. The entry retains the CDR3 DNA only, 54 bases that are in frame from base 1. On the study overall, not on this receptor specifically: The amount of clinical and demographic metadata varied by source and participant and was provided uncurated.

This clone was seen a single time. The antigen it binds to is not known. Per-base qualities were not stored, and no clone one base away is much larger. TCRbeta CDR3 regions were amplified from genomic DNA using the immunoSEQ Assay, a bias-controlled multiplex PCR. The study's own analysis went as follows. Within the assay, amplification of reference gene primers was used to estimate how many nucleated cells each sample contained. Sequence reads were collapsed and filtered to measure the absolute abundance of every unique TCRbeta CDR3 rearrangement. Productive Simpson clonality was computed per sample as the square root of Simpson's diversity index over productive rearrangements. In TCRdb, the immuneACCESS table is reduced to in-frame sequences with V and J assigned. These tables do not hold every clone; where another copy was compared, an unresolved V gene accounts for under half, and the others remain unexplained. V, J and clone size were drawn from that table, and D and trimming were deduced from the DNA. The sample records 270,000 or so clones, approximately 91% of which are singletons. The top ten clonotypes cover roughly 2.1% of the sample.

In the prospective study, participants were roughly 18 to 95 years old, resided in fewer than 25 geographic areas of the United States, and were enrolled through a virtual design. Cohort assignment in the prospective study relied on participant-reported clinical history from a screening survey and a study questionnaire. Mobile phlebotomists in the prospective study collected whole blood, serum and a nasopharyngeal or oropharyngeal swab from every participant. Over a roughly 2-month period, participants in the prospective study had the option of providing additional blood draws and questionnaires. Before DNA extraction, prospective study blood samples were shipped either frozen or at room temperature.

The sequence was collected from a woman between 40 and 50 years old with acute COVID-19. This sequence uses TRBV18 and TRBJ1-1, and perhaps TRBD1 as D gene, on 6 matching bases. Sequencing used PBMCs or T cells enriched from blood (not recorded which). The nucleotide sequence reads TGTGCCAGCTCACGAAGGCAGGGGTATTTTAAGGAAGACACTGAAGCTTTCTTT. Its protein is CASSRRQGYFKEDTEAFF.